The rows below give T cell receptor beta chains drawn from one sample of a study of cytomegalovirus exposure and HLA in healthy donors. Profiled with immunoSEQ multiplex PCR; TCRdb holds only in-frame clones, not every one. The sample lists around 35,000 clones, 80% to 90% seen once, with about a tenth in the top ten. Sequencing was done on a sample of PBMCs. The origin of the receptors is a woman aged 35 to 49 in good health and CMV-seronegative. CDR3s include the opening cysteine and the closing phenylalanine or tryptophan. The D gene is left open where the match is weak. Size is stated for part of the rows, as once, few or many counts, or as a class when the clone is expanded.

D: TRBD1
J: TRBJ1-1
size: -
V: TRBV27
DNA: TGTGCCAGCAGTCTCCGACAGGGGAACTACCTAAACACTGAAGCTTTCTTT
CDR3: CASSLRQGNYLNTEAFF

D: -
J: TRBJ1-5
size: -
V: TRBV2
DNA: TGTGCCAGCAGTGATATCCCCTATAGCAATCAGCCCCAGCATTTT
CDR3: CASSDIPYSNQPQHF

D: -
J: TRBJ1-1
size: once
V: TRBV7-2
DNA: TGTGCCAGCAGCTTAGTTTGGGGGGGCACTGAAGCTTTCTTT
CDR3: CASSLVWGGTEAFF

D: -
J: TRBJ1-6
size: -
V: TRBV6-1
DNA: TGTGCCAGCAAGCCAAGCTCCTATAATTCACCCCTCCACTTT
CDR3: CASKPSSYNSPLHF

D: TRBD1
J: TRBJ1-1
size: -
V: TRBV19
DNA: TGTGCCAGTAGAGCTCACAGGGGGAACACTGAAGCTTTCTTT
CDR3: CASRAHRGNTEAFF

D: -
J: TRBJ2-7
size: -
V: TRBV7-8
DNA: TGTGCCAGCAGCTTAGGGCGGAGCTACGAGCAGTACTTC
CDR3: CASSLGRSYEQYF

D: -
J: TRBJ2-7
size: few
V: TRBV7-2
DNA: TGTGCCAGCAGCCCGGGGGGCGTTCCCTACGAGCAGTACTTC
CDR3: CASSPGGVPYEQYF

D: TRBD1
J: TRBJ2-7
size: once
V: TRBV9
DNA: TGTGCCAGCAGCTTGTCCCGGGACAGGGCGGCCGAGCAGTACTTC
CDR3: CASSLSRDRAAEQYF

D: TRBD1
J: TRBJ2-5
size: few
V: TRBV5-1
DNA: TGCGCCAGCAGCTTCGACAGGGTAAAAGAGACCCAGTACTTC
CDR3: CASSFDRVKETQYF

D: -
J: TRBJ1-1
size: -
V: TRBV25-1
DNA: TGTGCCAGCAGTGCCCGGGACACTGAAGCTTTCTTT
CDR3: CASSARDTEAFF

D: -
J: TRBJ1-5
size: -
V: TRBV7-8
DNA: TGTGCCAGCAGCTTATTATCCAGGGCGAGCAATCAGCCCCAGCATTTT
CDR3: CASSLLSRASNQPQHF

D: -
J: TRBJ1-1
size: -
V: TRBV5-1
DNA: TGCGCCAGCAGCTCCCACGACCGGGACACTGAAGCTTTCTTT
CDR3: CASSSHDRDTEAFF

D: -
J: TRBJ1-3
size: -
V: TRBV29-1
DNA: TGCAGCGTTCGGCCGGGGTCATCGAGCACCATATATTTT
CDR3: CSVRPGSSSTIYF

D: -
J: TRBJ2-7
size: -
V: TRBV20-1
DNA: TGCAGTGCCCAGACAGGCTACGAGCAGTACTTC
CDR3: CSAQTGYEQYF

D: -
J: TRBJ1-1
size: -
V: TRBV6-5
DNA: TGTGCCAGCAGTTCTTGGACTCTTGAAGCTTTCTTT
CDR3: CASSSWTLEAFF

D: -
J: TRBJ1-3
size: once
V: TRBV11-2
DNA: TGTGCCAGCAGCTTAAACGACAGGCCTGGAAACACCATATATTTT
CDR3: CASSLNDRPGNTIYF

D: TRBD1
J: TRBJ1-2
size: -
V: TRBV5-6
DNA: TGTGCCAGCAGCTTTCCGGGACAGGGTAACTATGGCTACACCTTC
CDR3: CASSFPGQGNYGYTF

D: -
J: TRBJ1-1
size: -
V: TRBV15
DNA: TGTGCCACCAGCAACTCGGACAGTGGGCACACTGAAGCTTTCTTT
CDR3: CATSNSDSGHTEAFF

D: -
J: TRBJ1-5
size: -
V: TRBV6-1
DNA: TGTGCCAGCAGTGAATCAGGGAGCAATCAGCCCCAGCATTTT
CDR3: CASSESGSNQPQHF

D: -
J: TRBJ2-5
size: -
V: TRBV11-3
DNA: TGTGCCAGCAGCCTCCAATCAGCGCCACAAGAGACCCAGTACTTC
CDR3: CASSLQSAPQETQYF

D: -
J: TRBJ2-3
size: -
V: TRBV6-1
DNA: TGTGCCAGCAGTGAAGGGACTACCACCCTAGCATTCACGCAGTATTTT
CDR3: CASSEGTTTLAFTQYF

D: TRBD1
J: TRBJ1-1
size: -
V: TRBV13
DNA: TGTGCCAGCAGCCGCCGGGACAGGGATCGAGCTTTCTTT
CDR3: CASSRRDRDRAFF

D: TRBD1
J: TRBJ2-5
size: few
V: TRBV13
DNA: TGTGCCAGCAGCGTCCCGGGACAGGGACAAGAGACCCAGTACTTC
CDR3: CASSVPGQGQETQYF

D: TRBD1
J: TRBJ2-2
size: few
V: TRBV7-2
DNA: TGTGCCAGCAGTCGGGACAGGGGGGGCACCGGGGAGCTGTTTTTT
CDR3: CASSRDRGGTGELFF

D: -
J: TRBJ2-2
size: -
V: TRBV7-9
DNA: TGTGCCAGCAGCTTAAGGGCAGGCGCCCGGGGGTCGAACACCGGGGAGCTGTTTTTT
CDR3: CASSLRAGARGSNTGELFF

D: -
J: TRBJ2-7
size: -
V: TRBV7-2
DNA: TGTGCCAGCAGCCGAGGCTGGGGCAACAAGTACTTC
CDR3: CASSRGWGNKYF

D: -
J: TRBJ1-5
size: -
V: TRBV19
DNA: TGTGCCAGTAGTATAACAGTTAGGGGTGGGCCCCAGCATTTT
CDR3: CASSITVRGGPQHF

D: -
J: TRBJ2-3
size: -
V: TRBV19
DNA: TGTGCCAGTACCACAAGGGGGATGACGGATACGCAGTATTTT
CDR3: CASTTRGMTDTQYF

D: -
J: TRBJ1-1
size: -
V: TRBV11-2
DNA: TGTGCCAGCAGCTTGTGGTTGAGGGGACAAGAAGCTTTCTTT
CDR3: CASSLWLRGQEAFF

D: TRBD1
J: TRBJ1-1
size: -
V: TRBV7-2
DNA: TGTGCCAGCAGCCAGGGACAGTACACTGAAGCTTTCTTT
CDR3: CASSQGQYTEAFF

D: TRBD1
J: TRBJ1-1
size: few
V: TRBV10-3
DNA: TGTGCCATCAGTGGGGGACAGTGGAACACTGAAGCTTTCTTT
CDR3: CAISGGQWNTEAFF

D: -
J: TRBJ1-1
size: few
V: TRBV7-2
DNA: TGTGCCAGCAGCCGACACCAGGACACTGAAGCTTTCTTT
CDR3: CASSRHQDTEAFF

D: -
J: TRBJ1-1
size: -
V: TRBV5-1
DNA: TGCGCCAGCAGCGTCAAAATGAACACTGAAGCTTTCTTT
CDR3: CASSVKMNTEAFF

D: TRBD1
J: TRBJ1-1
size: -
V: TRBV2
DNA: TGTGCCGCCGGGAAGACAGGGGGTGTTACTGAAGCTTTCTTT
CDR3: CAAGKTGGVTEAFF

D: TRBD1
J: TRBJ2-2
size: -
V: TRBV5-4
DNA: TGTGCCAGCAGCTCAGGAAGGGACAGGAACACCGGGGAGCTGTTTTTT
CDR3: CASSSGRDRNTGELFF

D: -
J: TRBJ1-1
size: -
V: TRBV7-2
DNA: TGTGCCAGCAGCTTCGGGAGGACTGAAGCTTTCTTT
CDR3: CASSFGRTEAFF

D: -
J: TRBJ1-4
size: -
V: TRBV10-3
DNA: TGTGCCATCAGTAGACAAGTTGGGGAAAAACTGTTTTTT
CDR3: CAISRQVGEKLFF

D: -
J: TRBJ2-6
size: -
V: TRBV6-5
DNA: TGTGCCAGCAGTTTTACAGAAGCTGGGGCCAACGTCCTGACTTTC
CDR3: CASSFTEAGANVLTF

D: TRBD1
J: TRBJ2-3
size: -
V: TRBV7-3
DNA: TGTGCCAGCTCCGCCGGGACAGTCACAGATACGCAGTATTTT
CDR3: CASSAGTVTDTQYF

D: TRBD1
J: TRBJ2-1
size: once
V: TRBV10-3
DNA: TGTGCCATCAGCGACGGACAGGGGCTCTACAATGAGCAGTTCTTC
CDR3: CAISDGQGLYNEQFF

D: -
J: TRBJ1-3
size: -
V: TRBV15
DNA: TGTGCCACCAGTCATTCTGGAAACACCATATATTTT
CDR3: CATSHSGNTIYF

D: -
J: TRBJ1-5
size: -
V: TRBV10-2
DNA: TGCGCCAGCTCCAGGCGAGATCAGCCCCAGCATTTT
CDR3: CASSRRDQPQHF

D: -
J: TRBJ2-1
size: few
V: TRBV7-9
DNA: TGTGCCAGCAGCTTCCCGGCGGGACGGAACAATGAGCAGTTCTTC
CDR3: CASSFPAGRNNEQFF

D: -
J: TRBJ1-1
size: few
V: TRBV4-2
DNA: TGTGCCAGCAGCCAAGGGACAGCCATGAACACTGAAGCTTTCTTT
CDR3: CASSQGTAMNTEAFF

D: -
J: TRBJ1-1
size: -
V: TRBV10-2
DNA: TGCGCCAGCTTCCGCGACACCTCCGACACTGAAGCTTTCTTT
CDR3: CASFRDTSDTEAFF